The 3 T cell receptor beta chains below come from one sample, sequenced in a study of CD8 T cells in Susac syndrome. An input of about 0.45 to 1 ug of RNA was subjected to reverse transcription using random hexamers. TCRdb used MiXCR to reprocess the immunoSEQ multiplex PCR reads, holding one entry per CDR3 protein. The sample records approximately 150,000 distinct CDR3 sequences, around 85% being singletons. Specimen: CD8+ T cells from PBMCs. The receptors were sampled from a human donor with multiple sclerosis.

The genes are TRBV19 and TRBJ2-1, with a possible D match to TRBD2 (6 bases). V lost 3 bases and J 4 bases, leaving 10 bases between the germline ends. The CDR3 is made up of 14 amino acids. Per germline, CDR1 LNHDA and CDR2 SQIVND (reference sequence). The CDR3 region has the DNA TGTGCCAGTAGTATGGGTGGGACTTACAATGAGCAGTTCTTC. It is translated as CASSMGGTYNEQFF.

The rearrangement links TRBV20-1 to TRBJ1-1, with a possible D match to TRBD1 (5 bases). Germline V lookup: CDR1 DFQATT, CDR2 SNEGSKA (reference sequence). Between the trimmed V and J ends, which lost 5 bases and 6 bases, there was a span of 16 bases. CDR3 length: 13 amino acids. For the CDR3, the DNA is TGCAGTGCTCTGAATTGGGGGTTTGCTGAAGCTTTCTTT. Its protein is CSALNWGFAEAFF.

The chain recombines TRBV6-1 with TRBJ1-4; D is unclear. The germline gives CDR1 MNHNS, CDR2 SASEGT. The CDR3 runs 15 residues. V was pared by 6 bases and J by 3 bases, with 14 bases between. The CDR3 sequence: CASSPSPGANEKLFF. The CDR3 DNA reads TGTGCCAGCAGCCCGAGCCCAGGCGCTAATGAAAAACTGTTTTTT.